Described below is a single T cell receptor beta chain sequence and its context. What it binds is unknown. With 60 Vbeta and 13 Jbeta primers, the PCR was carried out. Sequencing was performed with immunoSEQ multiplex PCR; in TCRdb, only in-frame clones are kept and a portion is missing. There are some 150,000 clones in the sample; about 80% occur only once, and 0.5% to 0.85% lies in the top ten. The CDR3 is 16 residues long. Looked up from germline, CDR1 is SGHTA and CDR2 is FQGTGA. The junction had 5 bases not matched to a gene; V was cut back by 6 bases and J by 2 bases. This sample is part of a study of cytomegalovirus exposure and HLA in healthy donors. Study-wide points: A later analysis showed that HLA-associated TCR beta chains had undergone more clonal expansion than equally common others. The classifier reportedly diagnosed cytomegalovirus status with high sensitivity and specificity.

The sample taken for sequencing was PBMCs. J is TRBJ2-2 and V is TRBV7-3; 11 bases map to TRBD1. The sequence was obtained from a male donor in good health and CMV-seronegative. As DNA, the CDR3 is TGTGCCAGCAGACTAGGGACAGGGGGAAACACCGGGGAGCTGTTTTTT. Encoded protein: CASRLGTGGNTGELFF. Complete variable domain (other parts from reference TRBV7-3 and TRBJ2-2): GAGVSQTPSNKVTEKGKYVELRCDPISGHTALYWYRQSLGQGPEFLIYFQGTGAADDSGLPNDRFFAVRPEGSVSTLKIQRTERGDSAVYLCASRLGTGGNTGELFFGEGSRLTVL.